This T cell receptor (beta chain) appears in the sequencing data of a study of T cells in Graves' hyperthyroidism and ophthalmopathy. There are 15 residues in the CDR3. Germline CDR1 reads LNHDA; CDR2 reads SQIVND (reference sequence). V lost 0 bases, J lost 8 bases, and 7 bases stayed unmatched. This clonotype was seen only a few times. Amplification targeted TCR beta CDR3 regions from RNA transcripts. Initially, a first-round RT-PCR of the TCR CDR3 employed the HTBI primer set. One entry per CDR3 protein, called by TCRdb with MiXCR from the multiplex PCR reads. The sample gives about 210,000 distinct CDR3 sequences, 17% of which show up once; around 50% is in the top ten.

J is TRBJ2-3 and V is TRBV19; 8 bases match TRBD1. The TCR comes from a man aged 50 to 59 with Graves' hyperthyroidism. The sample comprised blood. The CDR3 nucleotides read TGTGCCAGTAGTATAGAAGGCAGGGGGCTCCGTACGCAGTATTTT. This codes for CASSIEGRGLRTQYF.